The 29 T cell receptor beta chains in this list originate from one sample, sequenced in a study of identical twins. TCRdb re-analysed the 5' RACE reads in MiXCR, keeping a single row per CDR3 protein. Of about 520,000 distinct CDR3 sequences listed, 22% are singletons. The sample was also reused in another study, on T cells expressing NK-cell markers.

The specimen sequenced was CD4+ T cells sorted from blood. The receptors originated from a woman younger than 30 in good health.

The count of this clonotype is one. This chain joins TRBV20-1 and TRBJ2-5; D uncertain. Looked up from germline, CDR1 is DFQATT and CDR2 is SNEGSKA (reference sequence). Trimming removed 1 base at V and 2 bases at J, with 11 bases between. The CDR3 runs to 14 residues. This chain's CDR3 is CSARVGSVQETQYF. CDR3 nucleotide sequence: TGCAGTGCTAGAGTGGGAAGCGTTCAAGAGACCCAGTACTTC.

This clonotype was found a few times. The chain links TRBV5-4 to TRBJ2-7, with 9 nucleotides matching TRBD1. In germline, CDR1 is SGHNT, CDR2 YYREEE (reference sequence). V was pared by 4 bases and J by 6 bases, with 8 bases of the junction left unmatched. The CDR3 loop spans 14 amino acids. CDR3 nucleotides: TGTGCCAGCAGCAATCCGGGACAGGGTTCCGAGCAGTACTTC. It yields the protein CASSNPGQGSEQYF.

The V gene is TRBV7-2, the J gene TRBJ2-1; unclear D gene. CDR1 is SGHTA and CDR2 is FQGNSA in the germline V gene. V dropped 5 bases and J dropped 5 bases, with 13 bases sitting between them. This CDR3 is built from 14 residues. CDR3 DNA sequence: TGTGCCAGCAGCCCTGCAGAGGTGCACAATGAGCAGTTCTTC. Protein: CASSPAEVHNEQFF.

In its sample, this clonotype was seen a few times. The chain carries TRBV10-3 and TRBJ1-2, with 7 bases that match TRBD1. Unmatched junction bases numbered 5, after V lost 8 bases and J lost 5 bases. The CDR3 is made up of 12 amino acids. Germline assignment: CDR1 ENHRY and CDR2 SYGVKD. The CDR3, as DNA: TGTGCCATCTCCAACAGGGGATATGGCTACACCTTC. It yields the protein CAISNRGYGYTF.

This sequence joins TRBV5-1 and TRBJ2-3; 11 bases match TRBD2. Germline V gene sequence: CDR1 SGHRS, CDR2 YFSETQ. Trimming took 0 bases from V and 0 from J; bases not matched to a gene: 12. The CDR3 covers 20 residues. The CDR3 bases are TGCGCCAGCAGCTTGGAGGCCAGGGGGACTAGCGGTCCTAGCACAGATACGCAGTATTTT. Translating it yields CASSLEARGTSGPSTDTQYF.

This clonotype has just a few counts. The V and J genes are TRBV5-4 and TRBJ2-1; D may be TRBD2 (6 bases). Trimming removed 1 base from V and 8 bases from J, with 19 bases in between. Germline V lookup: CDR1 SGHNT, CDR2 YYREEE (reference sequence). The CDR3 has 16 amino acids. CDR3 region: CASSLTRDSRGDEQFF. In nucleotides, the CDR3 is TGTGCCAGCAGCTTGACCCGGGACTCCCGAGGCGATGAGCAGTTCTTC.

The chain carries TRBV4-2 and TRBJ2-3; D uncertain. CDR3 size: 12 residues. Deletions cut 3 bases from V and 4 bases from J, with 5 bases between. Germline CDR1 reads LGHNA; CDR2 reads YNFKEQ. For the CDR3, the DNA is TGTGCCAGCAGCCAGTTAGCAGATACGCAGTATTTT. Its translation is CASSQLADTQYF.

The chain links TRBV9 to TRBJ2-1, with D perhaps given as TRBD1 or TRBD2 (5 bases each). V gave up 4 bases and J gave up 0 bases, with 14 bases separating them. CDR1 is SGDLS and CDR2 is YYNGEE in the germline V gene. CDR3 length: 16 amino acids. The DNA for the CDR3 is TGTGCCAGCAGCCCAGAGATAGGGACCTCCTACAATGAGCAGTTCTTC. This sequence encodes CASSPEIGTSYNEQFF.

The CDR3 region is CASSKQGGIYEQYF. Here the CDR3 DNA reads TGTGCCAGCAGCAAACAGGGGGGAATCTACGAGCAGTACTTC. This sequence joins TRBV21-1 and TRBJ2-7; the table names TRBD1, a call not compared with the DNA. TRBV21-1 is termed a pseudogene. The CDR3 consists of 14 residues.

A few counts support this clonotype. V is TRBV12-3 or TRBV12-4 and J is TRBJ1-5; unclear D gene. The CDR3 sequence is 12 residues long. With 8 bases removed from V and 1 base from J, the gap between germline ends came to 6 bases. CDR3 region: CASGPSNQPQHF. CDR3 DNA: TGTGCCAGCGGCCCCAGCAATCAGCCCCAGCATTTT.

J is TRBJ1-3 and V is TRBV12-3 or TRBV12-4; D uncertain. V was shortened by 1 base and J by 9 bases, with 10 bases between the two germline ends. The length of the CDR3 is 13 residues. CDR3: CASSLDGSGTIYF. Here the CDR3 DNA reads TGTGCCAGCAGTTTAGACGGGTCCGGCACCATATATTTT.

The chain joins TRBV7-9 to TRBJ2-7, with 10 bases matching TRBD2. The CDR3 is 15 amino acids. The V segment lost 4 bases and the J segment 3 bases; nucleotides outside the gene matches: 6. The V gene's germline CDR1 is SEHNR and CDR2 FQNEAQ (reference sequence). CDR3 protein: CASSSPGTSVYEQYF. Here the CDR3 DNA reads TGTGCCAGCAGCTCGCCCGGGACTAGCGTCTACGAGCAGTACTTC.

This clonotype was seen only a few times. The rearrangement links TRBV19 to TRBJ1-1; D perhaps matches TRBD1 (6 bases). The germline gives CDR1 LNHDA, CDR2 SQIVND (reference sequence). This CDR3 is 17 amino acids long. With 6 bases removed from V and 1 base from J, the gap between germline ends came to 21 bases. CDR3 residues: CASRPQGHFSGNTEAFF. Here the CDR3 DNA reads TGTGCCAGTAGACCCCAGGGACACTTCTCCGGGAACACTGAAGCTTTCTTT.

This clonotype came up a few times. The chain links TRBV20-1 to TRBJ2-3; D unresolved. Trimming left V 2 bases short and J 0 bases short, with 9 bases between. CDR1 and CDR2 (germline): DFQATT, SNEGSKA (reference sequence). This CDR3 is built from 14 residues. The CDR3 DNA reads as TGCAGTGCTAGATTAGCAGCTAGCACAGATACGCAGTATTTT. This encodes CSARLAASTDTQYF.

The chain joins TRBV20-1 to TRBJ2-2; D call uncertain. This CDR3 contains 12 residues. In germline, CDR1 is DFQATT, CDR2 SNEGSKA (reference sequence). With 6 bases removed from V and 3 bases from J, the gap between germline ends came to 8 bases. CDR3 sequence: CSAPHDTGELFF. The DNA for the CDR3 is TGCAGTGCCCCACATGACACCGGGGAGCTGTTTTTT.

This clonotype was observed a handful of times. The chain links TRBV10-3 to TRBJ2-1; 14 bases line up with TRBD2. Trimming cost V 3 bases and J 9 bases; bases outside gene matches: 7. The CDR3 is made up of 16 amino acids. Germline V gene lookup returns CDR1 ENHRY and CDR2 SYGVKD. In DNA form, the CDR3 reads TGTGCCATCAGTGACCCGACTAGCGGGGGGGCCGGTGAGCAGTTCTTC. Its translation: CAISDPTSGGAGEQFF.

The rearrangement uses TRBV5-1 and TRBJ2-1; no clear D gene. Looked up from germline, CDR1 is SGHRS and CDR2 is YFSETQ. Between the trimmed V and J ends, which lost 0 bases and 4 bases, there was a span of 11 bases. The CDR3 loop spans 15 amino acids. The CDR3 loop reads CASSLASDGYNEQFF. CDR3 coding DNA: TGCGCCAGCAGCTTGGCCTCAGACGGTTACAATGAGCAGTTCTTC.

J is TRBJ2-7 and V is TRBV12-3 or TRBV12-4; no clear D. This CDR3 is 13 amino acids long. The ends were cut back, 2 bases at V and 3 bases at J, with 8 bases in the middle. The CDR3 DNA follows: TGTGCCAGCAGTTTACGGTATGACTACGAGCAGTACTTC. This encodes CASSLRYDYEQYF.

The genes are TRBV7-8 and TRBJ1-3; D gene ambiguous. The CDR3 extends over 14 amino acids. Germline values: CDR1 SGHVS, CDR2 FQNEAQ. V was pared by 4 bases and J by 7 bases, with 14 bases between. The CDR3: CASSSLGKENTIYF. CDR3 nucleotides: TGTGCCAGCAGCTCTCTGGGGAAGGAGAACACCATATATTTT.

The chain uses TRBV4-3 and TRBJ2-1, with 7 positions matching TRBD1. The CDR3 is made up of 15 amino acids. Germline loops: CDR1 LGHNA, CDR2 YSLEER. V was clipped by 1 base and J by 7 bases; unmatched bases: 7. This CDR3 reads CASSQGTFRGNEQFF. CDR3 nucleotides: TGCGCCAGCAGCCAAGGTACTTTCAGGGGGAATGAGCAGTTCTTC.

The chain is built from TRBV11-2 and TRBJ2-3; TRBD1 matches 11 bases. The V gene's germline CDR1 is SGHAT and CDR2 FQNNGV. CDR3 length: 19 amino acids. Trimming at V came to 1 base and at J to 3 bases, leaving 12 bases not matched to a gene. The CDR3 DNA follows: TGTGCCAGCAGCTTAGGATCATGGACAGGGGGCGTTGTAACAGATACGCAGTATTTT. Encoded protein: CASSLGSWTGGVVTDTQYF.

This clonotype was counted a few times. This rearrangement joins TRBV5-5 to TRBJ2-5, with D unclear. Trimming removed 5 bases at V and 5 bases at J, with 13 bases between. The CDR3 extends over 13 amino acids. Per germline, CDR1 SGHKS and CDR2 YYEKEE (reference sequence). The CDR3 loop reads CASRSFNTETQYF. The CDR3 nucleotides read TGTGCCAGCAGAAGCTTTAATACGGAGACCCAGTACTTC.

This clonotype was picked up a small number of times. The V and J genes are TRBV7-9 and TRBJ2-7, with 10 nucleotides matching TRBD2. The CDR3 is made up of 16 amino acids. Germline-derived CDR1 and CDR2 are SEHNR and FQNEAQ (reference sequence). Losses at the gene ends were 5 bases for V and 0 bases for J; bases not matched to a gene: 7. DNA for the CDR3: TGTGCCAGCAGCCGGCTACTAGCGGGGTACTCCTACGAGCAGTACTTC. Protein sequence: CASSRLLAGYSYEQYF.

This clonotype has more than one count but fewer than ten. The chain is built from TRBV6-1 and TRBJ1-5, with D hard to call. Germline V CDR1 and CDR2: MNHNS, SASEGT. Trimming cost V 6 bases and J 2 bases, with 11 bases left between them. The CDR3 has 14 residues. The CDR3 nucleotides read TGTGCCAGCAGCCAGTGGGTTGGCAATCAGCCCCAGCATTTT. Translating it yields CASSQWVGNQPQHF.

This clonotype has more than one count but fewer than ten. The chain links TRBV7-2 to TRBJ2-5; 8 nucleotides agree with TRBD2. Per germline, CDR1 SGHTA and CDR2 FQGNSA. The CDR3 spans 15 residues. Germline trimming cut 5 bases from V and 0 bases from J; bases unmatched to any gene: 5. This chain's CDR3 is CASSEVAGYQETQYF. Here the CDR3 DNA reads TGTGCCAGCAGCGAGGTAGCGGGGTACCAAGAGACCCAGTACTTC.

The V and J genes are TRBV19 and TRBJ2-7, with D hard to call. The CDR3 has 15 amino acids. The germline gives CDR1 LNHDA, CDR2 SQIVND (reference sequence). V dropped 3 bases and J dropped 0 bases, with 12 bases sitting between them. CDR3 region: CASSIGLTSSYEQYF. CDR3 DNA: TGTGCCAGTAGTATTGGGCTGACGAGCTCCTACGAGCAGTACTTC. The variable domain in full, completed from reference TRBV19 and TRBJ2-7, reads DGGITQSPKYLFRKEGQNVTLSCEQNLNHDAMYWYRQDPGQGLRLIYYSQIVNDFQKGDIAEGYSVSREKKESFPLTVTSAQKNPTAFYLCASSIGLTSSYEQYFGPGTRLTVT.

This clonotype was seen more than once but under ten times. A junction boundary mismatches the germline segment, possibly from a read error. The chain uses TRBV7-7 and TRBJ2-3; 9 nucleotides match TRBD2. The CDR3 has 15 amino acids. CDR1 SSHAT and CDR2 FNYEAQ come from the germline V gene (reference sequence). CDR3 nucleotide sequence: TGTGCTAGCAGCTTAAGCGGGGGGAAAACAGATACGCAGTATTTT. Translated: CASSLSGGKTDTQYF.

The chain joins TRBV21-1 to TRBJ2-7. TRBV21-1 corresponds to a pseudogene. This CDR3 is built from 14 residues. The CDR3 protein is CASCLTGTSYEQYF. The CDR3, as DNA: TGTGCCAGCTGCTTGACCGGGACCTCCTACGAGCAGTACTTC.

The rearrangement joins TRBV20-1 to TRBJ1-1; maybe TRBD1 (6 bases). Trimming pared 6 bases from V and 1 base from J, leaving 15 bases between. This CDR3 spans 14 amino acids. CDR1 is DFQATT and CDR2 is SNEGSKA in the germline V gene (reference sequence). The CDR3 sequence: CSATQGSGNTEAFF. The CDR3 DNA follows: TGCAGTGCAACCCAGGGGTCGGGGAACACTGAAGCTTTCTTT.